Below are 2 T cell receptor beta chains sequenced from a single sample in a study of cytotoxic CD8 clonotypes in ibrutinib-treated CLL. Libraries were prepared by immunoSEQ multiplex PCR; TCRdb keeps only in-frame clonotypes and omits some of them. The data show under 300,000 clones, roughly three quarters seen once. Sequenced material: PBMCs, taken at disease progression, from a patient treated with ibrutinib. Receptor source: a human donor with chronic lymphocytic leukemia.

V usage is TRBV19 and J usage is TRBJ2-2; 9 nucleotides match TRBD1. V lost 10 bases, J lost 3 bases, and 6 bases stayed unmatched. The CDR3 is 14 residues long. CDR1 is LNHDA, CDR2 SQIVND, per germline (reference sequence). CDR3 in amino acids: CATQTGGYTGELFF. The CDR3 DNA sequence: TGTGCCACCCAGACAGGGGGTTACACCGGGGAGCTGTTTTTT.

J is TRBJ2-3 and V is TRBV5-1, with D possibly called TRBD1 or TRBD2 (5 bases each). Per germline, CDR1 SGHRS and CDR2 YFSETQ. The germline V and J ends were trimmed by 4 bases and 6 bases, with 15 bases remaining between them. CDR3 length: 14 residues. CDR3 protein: CASSTGTFGDTQYF. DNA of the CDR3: TGCGCCAGCAGCACCGGGACCTTCGGGGATACGCAGTATTTT.